The present TCR beta chain was sequenced within a study of cytomegalovirus exposure and HLA in healthy donors. The germline V gene encodes CDR1 PRHDT and CDR2 FYEKMQ (reference sequence). The trim removed 4 bases at V and 3 bases at J, leaving 5 bases unmatched. The CDR3 sequence is 17 residues long. A multiplex PCR was run with 60 Vbeta primers and 13 Jbeta primers. The data were produced by immunoSEQ multiplex PCR, yet TCRdb's version contains in-frame clones alone and is incomplete. The data show some 130,000 clones, with 75% to 90% seen just once and less than 7% held by the top ten. Healthy bone marrow donors made up the cohort.

The receptor comes from a woman under 40 in good health and CMV-seropositive. This sequence joins TRBV13 and TRBJ2-3; 15 bases align to TRBD2. Sequences were obtained from PBMCs. The CDR3 is CASSSRTSGGVTDTQYF. DNA for the CDR3: TGTGCCAGCAGCTCCAGGACTAGCGGGGGGGTTACAGATACGCAGTATTTT.